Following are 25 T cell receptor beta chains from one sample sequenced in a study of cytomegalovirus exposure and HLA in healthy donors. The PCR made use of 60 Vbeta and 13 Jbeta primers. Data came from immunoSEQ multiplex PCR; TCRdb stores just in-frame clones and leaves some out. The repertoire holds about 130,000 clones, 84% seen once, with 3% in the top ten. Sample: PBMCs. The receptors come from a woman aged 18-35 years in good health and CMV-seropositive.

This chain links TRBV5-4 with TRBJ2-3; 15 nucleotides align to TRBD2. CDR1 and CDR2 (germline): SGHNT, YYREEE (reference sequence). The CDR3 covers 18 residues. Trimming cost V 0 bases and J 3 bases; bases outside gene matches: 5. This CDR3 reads CASSLARTSGGATDTQYF. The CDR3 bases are TGTGCCAGCAGCTTGGCCCGGACTAGCGGGGGGGCAACAGATACGCAGTATTTT.

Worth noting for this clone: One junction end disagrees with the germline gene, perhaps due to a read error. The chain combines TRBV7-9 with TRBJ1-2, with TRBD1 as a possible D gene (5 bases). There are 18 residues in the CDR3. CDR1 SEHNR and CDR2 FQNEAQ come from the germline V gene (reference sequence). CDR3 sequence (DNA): TGTTCCAGCAGCTTTTTGGACATATGGCCCCAGGGCGTTGGTGGCTACACCTTC. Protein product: CSSSFLDIWPQGVGGYTF.

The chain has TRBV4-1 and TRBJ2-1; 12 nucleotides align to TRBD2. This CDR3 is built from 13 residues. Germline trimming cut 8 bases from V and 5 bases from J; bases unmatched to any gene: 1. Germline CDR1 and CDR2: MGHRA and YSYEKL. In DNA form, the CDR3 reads TGCGCCAGCGGACTAGCGGGGAACAATGAGCAGTTCTTC. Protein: CASGLAGNNEQFF.

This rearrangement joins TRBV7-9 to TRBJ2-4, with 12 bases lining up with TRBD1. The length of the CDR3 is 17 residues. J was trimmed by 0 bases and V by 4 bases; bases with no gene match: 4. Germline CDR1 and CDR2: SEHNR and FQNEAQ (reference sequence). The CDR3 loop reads CASSWGTGGLAKNIQYF. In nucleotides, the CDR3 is TGTGCCAGCAGCTGGGGGACAGGGGGCCTAGCCAAAAACATTCAGTACTTC.

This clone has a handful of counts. Here the CDR3 DNA reads TGCAGTGCTAGAAAGAGTCCTGAAGCTTTCTTT. The encoded protein is CSARKSPEAFF. The gene calls are TRBV20-1 and TRBJ1-1; D remains unclear. V lost 2 bases to trimming and J lost 6 bases, with 7 bases between them. Germline V gives CDR1 DFQATT, CDR2 SNEGSKA (reference sequence). The CDR3 runs 11 residues.

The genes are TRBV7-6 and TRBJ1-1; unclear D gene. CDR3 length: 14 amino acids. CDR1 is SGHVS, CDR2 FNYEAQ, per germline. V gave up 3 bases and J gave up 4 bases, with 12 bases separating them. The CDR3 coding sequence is TGTGCCAGCAGCTTCAGCGGGAGCGGCACTGAAGCTTTCTTT. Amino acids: CASSFSGSGTEAFF.

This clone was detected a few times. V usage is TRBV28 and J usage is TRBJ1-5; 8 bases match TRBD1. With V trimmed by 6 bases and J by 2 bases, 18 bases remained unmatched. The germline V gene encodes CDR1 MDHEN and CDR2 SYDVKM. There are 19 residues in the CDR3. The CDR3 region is CASSPTRGRGLTGNQPQHF. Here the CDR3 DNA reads TGTGCCAGCAGCCCAACCCGGGGCAGGGGGCTCACTGGCAATCAGCCCCAGCATTTT.

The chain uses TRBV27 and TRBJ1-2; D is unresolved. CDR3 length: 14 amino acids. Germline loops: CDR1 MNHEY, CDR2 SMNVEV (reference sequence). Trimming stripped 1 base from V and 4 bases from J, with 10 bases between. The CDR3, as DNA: TGTGCCAGCAGTTTATTCGCAGGCTTCTATGGCTACACCTTC. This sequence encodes CASSLFAGFYGYTF.

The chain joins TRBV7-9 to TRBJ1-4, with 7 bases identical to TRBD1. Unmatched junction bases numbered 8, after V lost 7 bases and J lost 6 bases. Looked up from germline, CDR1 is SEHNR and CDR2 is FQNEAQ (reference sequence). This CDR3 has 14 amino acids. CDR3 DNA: TGTGCCAGCAAGCGGACAGGTGAACATGAAAAACTGTTTTTT. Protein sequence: CASKRTGEHEKLFF.

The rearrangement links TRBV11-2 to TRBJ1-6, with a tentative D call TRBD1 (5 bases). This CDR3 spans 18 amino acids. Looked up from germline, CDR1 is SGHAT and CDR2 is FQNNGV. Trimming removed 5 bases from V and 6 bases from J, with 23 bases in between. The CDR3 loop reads CASSPRSIGGAVNSPLHF. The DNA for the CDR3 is TGTGCCAGCAGCCCCCGTAGTATCGGGGGAGCGGTTAATTCACCCCTCCACTTT.

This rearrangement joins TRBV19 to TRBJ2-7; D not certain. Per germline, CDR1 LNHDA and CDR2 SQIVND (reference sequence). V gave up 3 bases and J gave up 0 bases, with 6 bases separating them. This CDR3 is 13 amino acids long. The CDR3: CASSISSSYEQYF. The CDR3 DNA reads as TGTGCCAGTAGTATTTCGAGCTCCTACGAGCAGTACTTC.

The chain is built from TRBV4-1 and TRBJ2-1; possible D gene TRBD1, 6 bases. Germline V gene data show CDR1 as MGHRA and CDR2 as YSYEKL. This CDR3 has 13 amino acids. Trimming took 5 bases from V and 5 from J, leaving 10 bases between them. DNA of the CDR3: TGCGCCAGCAGCTACAGGGAAAACAATGAGCAGTTCTTC. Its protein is CASSYRENNEQFF.

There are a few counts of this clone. This chain's CDR3 is CASSLTGWGNEKLFF. For the CDR3, the DNA is TGTGCCAGCAGCCTGACAGGGTGGGGGAATGAAAAACTGTTTTTT. This chain links TRBV7-2 with TRBJ1-4, with 7 bases that match TRBD1. Germline values: CDR1 SGHTA, CDR2 FQGNSA. The CDR3 covers 15 residues. The V segment lost 5 bases and the J segment 5 bases; nucleotides outside the gene matches: 8.

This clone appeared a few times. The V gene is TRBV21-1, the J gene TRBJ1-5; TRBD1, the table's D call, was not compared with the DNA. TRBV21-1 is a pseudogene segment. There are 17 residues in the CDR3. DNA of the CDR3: TGTGCCAGCAGCAGAATACCGGGACAGCATAACAATCAGCCCCAGCATTTT. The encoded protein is CASSRIPGQHNNQPQHF.

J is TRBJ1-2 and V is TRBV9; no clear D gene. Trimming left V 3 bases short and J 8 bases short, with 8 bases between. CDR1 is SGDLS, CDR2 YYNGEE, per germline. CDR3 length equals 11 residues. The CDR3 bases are TGTGCCAGCAGCGGAATTACAGGCTACACCTTC. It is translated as CASSGITGYTF.

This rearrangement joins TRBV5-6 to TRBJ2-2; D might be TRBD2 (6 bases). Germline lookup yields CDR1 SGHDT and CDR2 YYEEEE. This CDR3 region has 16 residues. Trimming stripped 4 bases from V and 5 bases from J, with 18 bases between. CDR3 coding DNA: TGTGCCAGCAGCCCCTGGGGGGACTTATCGACCGGGGAGCTGTTTTTT. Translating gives CASSPWGDLSTGELFF.

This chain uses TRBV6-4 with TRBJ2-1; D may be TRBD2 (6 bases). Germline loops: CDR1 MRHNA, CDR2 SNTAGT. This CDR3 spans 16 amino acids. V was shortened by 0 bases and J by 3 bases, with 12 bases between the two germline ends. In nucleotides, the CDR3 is TGTGCCAGCAGTGACTCGATGGGGGGTTACTACAATGAGCAGTTCTTC. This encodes CASSDSMGGYYNEQFF.

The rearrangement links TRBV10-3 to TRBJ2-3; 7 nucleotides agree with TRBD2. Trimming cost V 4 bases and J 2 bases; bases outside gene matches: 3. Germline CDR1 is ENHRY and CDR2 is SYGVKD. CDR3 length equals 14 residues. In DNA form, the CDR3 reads TGTGCCATCAGTGGTAGCGGGTCCACAGATACGCAGTATTTT. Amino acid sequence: CAISGSGSTDTQYF.

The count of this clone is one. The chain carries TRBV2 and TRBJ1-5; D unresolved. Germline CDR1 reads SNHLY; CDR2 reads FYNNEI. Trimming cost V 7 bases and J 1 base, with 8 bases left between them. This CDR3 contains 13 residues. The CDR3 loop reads CASKGLSNQPQHF. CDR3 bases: TGTGCCAGCAAAGGACTCAGCAATCAGCCCCAGCATTTT.

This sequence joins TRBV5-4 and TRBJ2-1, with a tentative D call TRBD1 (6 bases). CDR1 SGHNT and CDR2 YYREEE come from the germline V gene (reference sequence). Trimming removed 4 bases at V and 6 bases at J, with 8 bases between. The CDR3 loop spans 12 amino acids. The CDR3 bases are TGTGCCAGCAGCCGAGGGGGCAATGAGCAGTTCTTC. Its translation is CASSRGGNEQFF. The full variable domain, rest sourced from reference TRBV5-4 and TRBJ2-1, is ETGVTQSPTHLIKTRGQQVTLRCSSQSGHNTVSWYQQALGQGPQFIFQYYREEENGRGNFPPRFSGLQFPNYSSELNVNALELDDSALYLCASSRGGNEQFFGPGTRLTVL.

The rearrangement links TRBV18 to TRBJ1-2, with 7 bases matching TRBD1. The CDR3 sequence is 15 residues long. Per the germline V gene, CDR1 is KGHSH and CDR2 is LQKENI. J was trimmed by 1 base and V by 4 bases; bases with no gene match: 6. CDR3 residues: CASSLSGGFNYGYTF. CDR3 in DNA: TGTGCCAGCTCACTATCAGGGGGATTTAACTATGGCTACACCTTC.

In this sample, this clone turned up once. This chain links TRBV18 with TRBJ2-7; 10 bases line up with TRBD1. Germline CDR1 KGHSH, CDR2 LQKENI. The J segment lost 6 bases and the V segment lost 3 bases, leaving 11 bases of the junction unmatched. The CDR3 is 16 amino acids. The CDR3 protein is CASSPSGQGFRGEQYF. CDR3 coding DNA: TGTGCCAGCTCACCGTCGGGACAGGGGTTTCGTGGCGAGCAGTACTTC.

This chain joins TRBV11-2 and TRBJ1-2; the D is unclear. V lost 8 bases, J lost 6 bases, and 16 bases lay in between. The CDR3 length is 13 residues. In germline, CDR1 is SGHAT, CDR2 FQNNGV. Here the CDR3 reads CASLDLATNGYTF. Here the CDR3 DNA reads TGTGCCAGCTTAGACTTAGCCACCAATGGCTACACCTTC.

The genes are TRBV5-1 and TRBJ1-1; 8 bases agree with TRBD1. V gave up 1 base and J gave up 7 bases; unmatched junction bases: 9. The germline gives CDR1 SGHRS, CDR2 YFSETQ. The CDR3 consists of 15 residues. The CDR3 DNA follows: TGCGCCAGCAGCTTGTTCTCCAGGGGGCAGGGTGAAGCTTTCTTT. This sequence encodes CASSLFSRGQGEAFF.

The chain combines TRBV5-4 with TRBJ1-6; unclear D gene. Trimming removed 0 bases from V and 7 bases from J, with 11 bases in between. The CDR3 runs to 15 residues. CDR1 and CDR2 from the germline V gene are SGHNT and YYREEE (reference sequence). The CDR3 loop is CASSLAVDGNSPLHF. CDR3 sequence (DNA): TGTGCCAGCAGCTTGGCCGTAGACGGGAATTCACCCCTCCACTTT.